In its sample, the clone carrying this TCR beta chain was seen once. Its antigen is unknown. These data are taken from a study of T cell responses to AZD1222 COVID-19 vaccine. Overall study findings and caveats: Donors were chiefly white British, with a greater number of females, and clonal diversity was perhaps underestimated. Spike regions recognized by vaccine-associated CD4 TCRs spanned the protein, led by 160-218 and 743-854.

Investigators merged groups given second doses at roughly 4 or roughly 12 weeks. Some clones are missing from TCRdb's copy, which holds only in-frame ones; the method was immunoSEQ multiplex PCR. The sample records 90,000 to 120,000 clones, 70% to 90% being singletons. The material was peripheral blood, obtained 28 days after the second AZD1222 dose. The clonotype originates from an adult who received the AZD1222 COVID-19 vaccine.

CDR3 residues: CASKELDPANYGYTF. CDR3 nucleotide sequence: TGTGCCAGCAAAGAGTTAGACCCGGCTAACTATGGCTACACCTTC. The rearrangement links TRBV2 to TRBJ1-2, with no clear D. Deletions cut 7 bases from V and 0 bases from J, with 15 bases between. The germline gives CDR1 SNHLY, CDR2 FYNNEI. There are 15 residues in the CDR3. Variable domain in full (rest from reference TRBV2 and TRBJ1-2): EPEVTQTPSHQVTQMGQEVILRCVPISNHLYFYWYRQILGQKVEFLVSFYNNEISEKSEIFDDQFSVERPDGSNFTLKIRSTKLEDSAMYFCASKELDPANYGYTFGSGTRLTVV.